This entry lists 13 T cell receptor beta chains sequenced from one sample in a study of control samples from healthy donors and cancer patients. Produced via immunoSEQ multiplex PCR; TCRdb's table is partial and in-frame only. The sample has 80,000 to 85,000 clones, 70% to 90% seen once. Sequenced input: blood. The receptors originated from a woman aged 45-65 years in good health.

The chain is built from TRBV4-2 and TRBJ1-5; 9 bases fit TRBD1. Germline V lookup: CDR1 LGHNA, CDR2 YNFKEQ. Trimming took 3 bases from V and 2 from J; bases not matched to a gene: 2. There are 15 residues in the CDR3. The CDR3 DNA reads as TGTGCCAGCAGCCAGGGACAGGGAGGCAATCAGCCCCAGCATTTT. Its protein is CASSQGQGGNQPQHF.

The CDR3 region is CASSPGILRSNQPQHF. The CDR3 nucleotides read TGTGCCAGCTCACCAGGGATCCTCCGTAGCAATCAGCCCCAGCATTTT. The chain combines TRBV18 with TRBJ1-5; D gene uncertain. The CDR3 covers 16 residues. V dropped 2 bases and J dropped 0 bases, with 11 bases sitting between them. Germline lookup yields CDR1 KGHSH and CDR2 LQKENI.

The chain joins TRBV6-5 to TRBJ2-3, with D unresolved. This CDR3 has 12 amino acids. CDR1 is MNHEY, CDR2 SVGAGI, per germline. The germline V and J ends were trimmed by 6 bases and 6 bases, with 10 bases remaining between them. The CDR3 nucleotides are TGTGCCAGCAGAATACTGGCGGATACGCAGTATTTT. Protein product: CASRILADTQYF.

The V call is TRBV11-2, the J call TRBJ1-1; D may be TRBD1 (5 bases). Trimming took 7 bases from V and 12 from J, leaving 24 bases between them. CDR1 and CDR2 (germline): SGHAT, FQNNGV. This CDR3 comprises 14 residues. The CDR3 loop reads CASKRIRGYVITFF. The CDR3 DNA is TGTGCCAGCAAAAGAATCCGGGGGTACGTAATAACTTTCTTT.

This chain joins TRBV5-8 and TRBJ2-2; D may match TRBD1 or TRBD2 (6 bases each). Deletions cut 10 bases from V and 8 bases from J, with 18 bases between. Germline assignment: CDR1 SGHTS and CDR2 YDEGEE. The CDR3 contains 13 residues. The CDR3 coding sequence is TGTGCCGGCCGGACAGCTCTAGCGGGGGAGCTGTTTTTT. Translation gives CAGRTALAGELFF.

This clone came up a few times. The chain couples TRBV5-6 to TRBJ2-7; TRBD2 agrees at 10 bases. J gave up 1 base and V 1 base, and 5 bases lay outside the gene matches. This CDR3 is 16 amino acids long. Per the germline V gene, CDR1 is SGHDT and CDR2 is YYEEEE. The CDR3 DNA sequence: TGTGCCAGCAGCTTGCTCGGGACTAGCGCGTCCTACGAGCAGTACTTC. Translated: CASSLLGTSASYEQYF.

The chain uses TRBV30 and TRBJ2-7; 9 bases align to TRBD1. CDR3 size: 14 residues. V shed 4 bases, J shed 5 bases, and the junction held 9 bases outside the gene matches. Germline V gene lookup returns CDR1 GTSNPN and CDR2 SVGIG (reference sequence). The CDR3 sequence is CAWTSGTGSHEQYF. In nucleotides, the CDR3 is TGTGCCTGGACAAGCGGGACAGGGTCCCACGAGCAGTACTTC.

The chain recombines TRBV5-1 with TRBJ2-7; 7 nucleotides match TRBD2. This CDR3 contains 14 residues. Per the germline V gene, CDR1 is SGHRS and CDR2 is YFSETQ. Unmatched junction bases numbered 5, after V lost 2 bases and J lost 3 bases. This chain's CDR3 is CASSFYGGNYEQYF. The CDR3 nucleotides are TGCGCCAGCAGCTTTTACGGGGGGAACTACGAGCAGTACTTC.

J is TRBJ1-1 and V is TRBV5-1, with D perhaps TRBD1 (6 bases). The germline V gene has CDR1 SGHRS and CDR2 YFSETQ. V lost 4 bases and J lost 1, with 8 bases in between. The CDR3 sequence is 13 residues long. DNA of the CDR3: TGCGCCAGCAGCCAGGACAGGAACACTGAAGCTTTCTTT. Protein: CASSQDRNTEAFF.

This chain joins TRBV12-5 and TRBJ1-1, with 9 nucleotides matching TRBD1. Germline CDR1 LGHNT, CDR2 FRNRAP. Trimming cost V 0 bases and J 6 bases; bases outside gene matches: 11. There are 17 residues in the CDR3. The CDR3 DNA sequence: TGTGCTAGTGGTTTGGTACTTGGTGGTACAGGGGGCCCTGAAGCTTTCTTT. Its translation: CASGLVLGGTGGPEAFF.

The rearrangement uses TRBV6-5 and TRBJ1-1; D gene unclear. In germline, CDR1 is MNHEY, CDR2 SVGAGI. This CDR3 contains 13 residues. Trimming took 6 bases from V and 1 from J, leaving 9 bases between them. The chain's CDR3 is CASRRNKNTEAFF. CDR3 DNA sequence: TGTGCCAGCAGACGAAACAAGAACACTGAAGCTTTCTTT.

The chain recombines TRBV6-5 with TRBJ1-2, with D uncertain. CDR3 length: 14 amino acids. V lost 8 bases, J lost 0 bases, and 13 bases lay in between. CDR1 MNHEY and CDR2 SVGAGI come from the germline V gene. The CDR3 coding sequence is TGTGCCAGCCTGGCACCGGGTGCTAACTATGGCTACACCTTC. It is translated as CASLAPGANYGYTF.

There are a few counts of this clone. The chain joins TRBV2 to TRBJ1-2, with 7 nucleotides matching TRBD1. V shed 2 bases, J shed 6 bases, and the junction held 15 bases outside the gene matches. The V gene's germline CDR1 is SNHLY and CDR2 FYNNEI. The CDR3 loop spans 17 amino acids. CDR3: CASSERQIWTGHNGYTF. The CDR3 coding sequence is TGTGCCAGCAGTGAAAGGCAAATATGGACAGGACATAATGGCTACACCTTC.